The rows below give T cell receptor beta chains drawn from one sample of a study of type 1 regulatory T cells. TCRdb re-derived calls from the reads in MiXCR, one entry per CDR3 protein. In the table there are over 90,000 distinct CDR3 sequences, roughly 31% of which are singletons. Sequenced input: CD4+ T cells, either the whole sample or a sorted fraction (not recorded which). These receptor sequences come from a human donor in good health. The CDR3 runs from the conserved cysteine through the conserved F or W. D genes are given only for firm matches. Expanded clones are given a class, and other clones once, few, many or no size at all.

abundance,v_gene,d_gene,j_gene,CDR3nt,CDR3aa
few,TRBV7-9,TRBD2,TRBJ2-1,TGTGCCAGCAGCCCGGGGGGGACTACCAACAATGAGCAGTTCTTC,CASSPGGTTNNEQFF
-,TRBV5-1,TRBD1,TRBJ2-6,TGCGCCAGCAGCCCTGGGACAGGGGCAGGGGGGGCCAACGTCCTGACTTTC,CASSPGTGAGGANVLTF
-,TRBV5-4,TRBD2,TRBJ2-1,TGTGCCAGCAGGAACCAGGTTGGGCTAGCGGGAGAGCAGTTCTTC,CASRNQVGLAGEQFF
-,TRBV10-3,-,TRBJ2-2,TGTGCCATCAGTGAAAGGGGTACCGGGGAGCTGTTTTTT,CAISERGTGELFF
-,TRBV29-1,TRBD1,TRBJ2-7,TGCAGCGTTGAACTCCGGGGCCAGGGGGCTTACGAGCAGTACTTC,CSVELRGQGAYEQYF
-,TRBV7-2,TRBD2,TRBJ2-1,TGTGCCAGCAGCTATAGCGGGAGACTCGGAGGTGAGCAGTTCTTC,CASSYSGRLGGEQFF
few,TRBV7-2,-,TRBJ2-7,TGTGCCAGCAGCTTAGAACCAGGGCCATACGAGCAGTACTTC,CASSLEPGPYEQYF
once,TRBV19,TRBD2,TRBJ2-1,TGTGCCAGTAGGCCGGGACTAGCGGGAGGCCGCGTTATGAATGAGCAGTTCTTC,CASRPGLAGGRVMNEQFF
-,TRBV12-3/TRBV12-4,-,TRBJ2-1,TGTGCCAGCAGTTTAAAGGCTAGTATGGAGCAGTTCTTC,CASSLKASMEQFF
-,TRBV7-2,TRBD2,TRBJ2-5,TGTGCCAGCAGACCAGGGACTAGCGGGATCCCCGAGACCCAGTACTTC,CASRPGTSGIPETQYF
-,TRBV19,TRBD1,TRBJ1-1,TGTGCCAGTAGACAACAGGGGAGGGCGGCTTGGACTGAAGCTTTCTTT,CASRQQGRAAWTEAFF
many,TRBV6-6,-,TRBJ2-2,TGTGCCAGCAGGGAGGACAAACTTCTTAACACCGGGGAGCTGTTTTTT,CASREDKLLNTGELFF
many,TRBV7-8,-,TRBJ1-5,TGTGCCAGCAGCTTTCGGGACCTCAATCAGCCCCAGCATTTT,CASSFRDLNQPQHF
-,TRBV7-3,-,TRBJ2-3,TGTGCCAGCAGCTCGGGTCGTGTCGCAGATACGCAGTATTTT,CASSSGRVADTQYF
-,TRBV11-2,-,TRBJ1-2,TGTGCCAGCAGCTCCGGAGCTAACTATGGCTACACCTTC,CASSSGANYGYTF
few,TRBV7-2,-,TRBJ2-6,TGTGCCAGCAGCCGCCTGGACTCTGGGGCCAACGTCCTGACTTTC,CASSRLDSGANVLTF
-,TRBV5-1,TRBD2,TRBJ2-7,TGCGCCAGCAGCTCATCAGGACTAGCGGGAGAGGACGAGCAGTACTTC,CASSSSGLAGEDEQYF
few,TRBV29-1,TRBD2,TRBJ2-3,TGCAGCGTGGGAGGGGGAGCGGGAGAGGATACAGATACGCAGTATTTT,CSVGGGAGEDTDTQYF
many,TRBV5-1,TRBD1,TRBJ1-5,TGCGCCAGCAGCTTCCCTGACAGGGGGCGGGATCAGCCCCAGCATTTT,CASSFPDRGRDQPQHF
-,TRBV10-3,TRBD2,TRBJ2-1,TGTGCCATCAGGGGACTAGCGGGAGCTTTGAATGAGCAGTTCTTC,CAIRGLAGALNEQFF
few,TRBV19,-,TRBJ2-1,TGTGCCAGTACCCCTGGTAGCGGATACAATGAGCAGTTCTTC,CASTPGSGYNEQFF
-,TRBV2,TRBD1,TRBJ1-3,TGTGCCAGCAGCAAAGACAGGGGCTCTGGAAACACCATATATTTT,CASSKDRGSGNTIYF
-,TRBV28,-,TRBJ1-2,TGTGCCAGCGAACCCGGGAGCCCGTATAACTATGGCTACACCTTC,CASEPGSPYNYGYTF
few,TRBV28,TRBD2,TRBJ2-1,TGTGCCAGCAGACCTACTAGCGGAAAAGAAAGCTCCTACAATGAGCAGTTCTTC,CASRPTSGKESSYNEQFF
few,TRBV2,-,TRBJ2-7,TGTGCCAGCAGGGGTCTAGAGGACACCTACGAGCAGTACTTC,CASRGLEDTYEQYF